This T cell receptor beta chain appears in the sequencing data of a study of T cell repertoires in cytomegalovirus infection. As for the study in general: Well-studied HLA-B-restricted CMV epitopes were used in the study alongside recently identified HLA-C-restricted ones. Public TCR beta signatures were indicative of both CMV infection and a matching HLA type. Study-wide results and limits: Dominating the ex vivo response were TCR beta clonotypes that were CMV-specific and HLA-C-restricted. Individuals carrying CMV plus the relevant HLA were identified by cumulative frequency of public TCR beta families.

CDR1 and CDR2 (germline): ENHRY, SYGVKD. This CDR3 is built from 14 residues. Deletions cut 1 base from V and 3 bases from J, with 9 bases between. TCRdb reprocessed the reads via MiXCR and lists one record per CDR3 protein. The sample consists of approximately 340,000 distinct CDR3 sequences, just under 30% of them appearing once. This clonotype appeared a single time. No antigen is known for it. This chain uses TRBV10-3 with TRBJ1-1, with D hard to call. The receptor was derived from a human donor in good health (CMV status not recorded). Some clones in this sample may be carry-over from other donors' samples. This specimen consisted of cultured PBMCs, obtained from culture after CMV antigen stimulation. The CDR3 DNA reads TGTGCCATCAGTGAGTTGGTTAAGGACACTGAAGCTTTCTTT. This encodes CAISELVKDTEAFF.